This T cell receptor (beta chain) was obtained from a study of CD8 T cells in Susac syndrome. When the RNA was reverse transcribed, random hexamers were used with an input of about 0.5 to 1 ug. The authors amplified TCR beta CDR3 across 54 Vbeta and 13 Jbeta using immunoSEQ multiplex PCR. MiXCR was run by TCRdb on the immunoSEQ multiplex PCR reads, yielding one entry per CDR3 protein. This table has 250,000 to 300,000 distinct CDR3 sequences, roughly 90% appearing once. Sequencing of TCR beta was undertaken in CD8+ and CD4+ T cells derived from blood. The multiple sclerosis controls were treatment-naive patients, and their relapsing-remitting disease was stable or active. The CDR3 covers 18 residues. Germline CDR1 reads MDHEN; CDR2 reads SYDVKM. The V segment lost 3 bases and the J segment 0 bases; nucleotides outside the gene matches: 7.

The sample consisted of CD8+ T cells from PBMCs. The chain uses TRBV28 and TRBJ2-1; 11 bases fit TRBD2. This TCR came from a human donor with multiple sclerosis. CDR3 in DNA: TGTGCCAGCAGTTTCCAGATTAGCGGGAGGGGCTCCTACAATGAGCAGTTCTTC. It encodes CASSFQISGRGSYNEQFF.